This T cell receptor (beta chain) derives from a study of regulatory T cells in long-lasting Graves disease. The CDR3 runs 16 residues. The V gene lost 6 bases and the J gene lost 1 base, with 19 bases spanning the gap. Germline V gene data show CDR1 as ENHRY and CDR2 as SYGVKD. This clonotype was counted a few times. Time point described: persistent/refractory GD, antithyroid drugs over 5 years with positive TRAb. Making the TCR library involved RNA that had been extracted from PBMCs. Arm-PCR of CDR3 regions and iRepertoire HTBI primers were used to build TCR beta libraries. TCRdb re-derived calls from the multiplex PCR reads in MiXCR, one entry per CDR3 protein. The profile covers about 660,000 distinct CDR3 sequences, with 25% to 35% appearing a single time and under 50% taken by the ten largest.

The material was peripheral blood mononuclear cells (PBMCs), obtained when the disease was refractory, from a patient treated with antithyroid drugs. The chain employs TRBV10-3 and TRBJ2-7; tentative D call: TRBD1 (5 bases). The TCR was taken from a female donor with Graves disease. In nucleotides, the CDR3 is TGTGCCATCAGCTACTCACCTAAGGGGTCATCCTACGAGCAGTACTTC. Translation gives CAISYSPKGSSYEQYF.